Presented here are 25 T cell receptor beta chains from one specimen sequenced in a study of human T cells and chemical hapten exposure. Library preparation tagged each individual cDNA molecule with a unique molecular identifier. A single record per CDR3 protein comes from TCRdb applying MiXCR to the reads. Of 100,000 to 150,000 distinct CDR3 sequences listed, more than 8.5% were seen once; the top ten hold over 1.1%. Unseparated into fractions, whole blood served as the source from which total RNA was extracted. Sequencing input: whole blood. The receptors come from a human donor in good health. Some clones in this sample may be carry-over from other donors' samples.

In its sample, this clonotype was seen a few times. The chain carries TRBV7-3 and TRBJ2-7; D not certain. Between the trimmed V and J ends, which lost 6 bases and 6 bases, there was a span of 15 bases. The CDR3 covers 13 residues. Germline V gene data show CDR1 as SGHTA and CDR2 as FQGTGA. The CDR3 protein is CASSPSGTSEQYF. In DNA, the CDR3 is TGTGCCAGCAGTCCTTCCGGCACCTCCGAGCAGTACTTC.

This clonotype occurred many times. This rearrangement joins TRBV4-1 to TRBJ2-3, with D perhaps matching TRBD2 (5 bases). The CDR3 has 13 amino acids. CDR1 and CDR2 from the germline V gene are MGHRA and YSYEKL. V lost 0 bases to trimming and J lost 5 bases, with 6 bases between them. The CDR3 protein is CASSQERGDTQYF. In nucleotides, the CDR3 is TGCGCCAGCAGCCAAGAACGGGGAGATACGCAGTATTTT.

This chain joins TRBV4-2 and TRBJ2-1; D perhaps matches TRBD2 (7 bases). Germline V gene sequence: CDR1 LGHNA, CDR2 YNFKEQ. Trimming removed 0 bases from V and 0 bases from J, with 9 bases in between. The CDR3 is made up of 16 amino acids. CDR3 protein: CASSQDGGASYNEQFF. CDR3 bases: TGTGCCAGCAGCCAAGATGGGGGGGCCTCCTACAATGAGCAGTTCTTC.

The CDR3 protein is CASSEGGTSEQYF. The CDR3, as DNA: TGTGCCAGCAGTGAGGGGGGAACGAGTGAGCAGTACTTC. The rearrangement joins TRBV25-1 to TRBJ2-7, with D perhaps TRBD2 (6 bases). CDR3 length: 13 amino acids. Germline CDR1 and CDR2: MGHDK and SYGVNS. V lost 3 bases and J 7 bases, leaving 13 bases between the germline ends.

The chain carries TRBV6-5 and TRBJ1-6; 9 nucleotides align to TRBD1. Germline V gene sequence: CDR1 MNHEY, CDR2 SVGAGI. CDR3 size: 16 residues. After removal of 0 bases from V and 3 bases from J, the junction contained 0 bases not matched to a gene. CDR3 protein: CASSYSGQGYNSPLHF. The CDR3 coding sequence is TGTGCCAGCAGTTACTCGGGACAGGGCTATAATTCACCCCTCCACTTT.

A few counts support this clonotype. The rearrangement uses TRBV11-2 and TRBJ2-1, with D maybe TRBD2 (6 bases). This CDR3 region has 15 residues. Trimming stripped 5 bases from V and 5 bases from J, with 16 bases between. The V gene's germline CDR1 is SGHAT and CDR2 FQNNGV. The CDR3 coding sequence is TGTGCCAGCAGCACTACCCGGGACTCTCACAATGAGCAGTTCTTC. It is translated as CASSTTRDSHNEQFF.

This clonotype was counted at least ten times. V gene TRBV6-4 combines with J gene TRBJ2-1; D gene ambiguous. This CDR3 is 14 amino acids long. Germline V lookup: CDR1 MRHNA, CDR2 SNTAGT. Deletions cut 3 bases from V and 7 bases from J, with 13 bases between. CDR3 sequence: CASSEDGDANEQFF. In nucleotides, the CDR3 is TGTGCCAGCAGTGAAGACGGAGACGCGAATGAGCAGTTCTTC.

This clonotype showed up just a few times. The CDR3 loop reads CASSLVGSTTGANVLTF. CDR3 nucleotides: TGCGCCAGCAGCTTGGTTGGCAGTACGACTGGGGCCAACGTCCTGACTTTC. The rearrangement uses TRBV5-1 and TRBJ2-6; D not certain. The CDR3 spans 17 residues. Between the trimmed V and J ends, which lost 0 bases and 2 bases, there was a span of 12 bases. Germline CDR1 reads SGHRS; CDR2 reads YFSETQ.

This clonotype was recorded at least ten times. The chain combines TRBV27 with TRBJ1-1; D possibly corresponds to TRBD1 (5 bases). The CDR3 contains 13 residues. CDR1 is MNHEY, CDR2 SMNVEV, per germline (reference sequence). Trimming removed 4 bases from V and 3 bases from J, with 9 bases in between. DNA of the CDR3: TGTGCCAGCAGTTGGGGGGGGGACACTGAAGCTTTCTTT. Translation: CASSWGGDTEAFF.

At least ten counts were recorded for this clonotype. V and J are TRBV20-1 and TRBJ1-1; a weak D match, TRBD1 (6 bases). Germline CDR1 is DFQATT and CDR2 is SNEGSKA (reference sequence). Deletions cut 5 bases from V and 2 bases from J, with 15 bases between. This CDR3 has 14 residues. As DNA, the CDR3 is TGCAGTGCTCTCTCCGGGACACTAAACACTGAAGCTTTCTTT. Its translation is CSALSGTLNTEAFF.

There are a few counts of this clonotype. This chain's CDR3 is CATSGQGFDYGYTF. The CDR3 DNA reads as TGTGCCACCAGCGGACAGGGGTTCGACTATGGCTACACCTTC. The chain recombines TRBV15 with TRBJ1-2; 9 bases are a match to TRBD1. CDR1 is LNHNV and CDR2 is YYDKDF in the germline V gene (reference sequence). This CDR3 spans 14 amino acids. Trimming cost V 5 bases and J 3 bases; bases outside gene matches: 4.

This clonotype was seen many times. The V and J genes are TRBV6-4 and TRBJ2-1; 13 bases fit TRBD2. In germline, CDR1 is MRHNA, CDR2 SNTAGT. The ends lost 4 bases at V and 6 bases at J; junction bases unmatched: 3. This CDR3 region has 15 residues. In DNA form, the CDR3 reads TGTGCCAGCAGTGGGACTAGCGGGAGCGCCAATGAGCAGTTCTTC. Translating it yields CASSGTSGSANEQFF.

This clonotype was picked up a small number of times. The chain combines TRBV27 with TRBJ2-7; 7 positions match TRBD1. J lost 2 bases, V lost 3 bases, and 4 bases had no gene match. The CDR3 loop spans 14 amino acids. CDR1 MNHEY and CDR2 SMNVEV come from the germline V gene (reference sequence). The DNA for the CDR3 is TGTGCCAGCAGTTTGAGACAGGGCCCCTACGAGCAGTACTTC. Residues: CASSLRQGPYEQYF.

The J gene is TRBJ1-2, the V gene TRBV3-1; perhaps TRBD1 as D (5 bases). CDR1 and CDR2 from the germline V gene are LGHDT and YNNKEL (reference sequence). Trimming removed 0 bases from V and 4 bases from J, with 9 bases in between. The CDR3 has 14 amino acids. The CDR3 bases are TGTGCCAGCAGCCAAGAATGGGGCACCTATGGCTACACCTTC. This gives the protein CASSQEWGTYGYTF.

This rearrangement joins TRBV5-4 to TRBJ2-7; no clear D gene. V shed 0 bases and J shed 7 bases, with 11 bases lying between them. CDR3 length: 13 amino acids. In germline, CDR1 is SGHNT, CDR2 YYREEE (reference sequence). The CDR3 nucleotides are TGTGCCAGCAGCTTGGGCCCGTCTTGGGAGCAGTACTTC. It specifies CASSLGPSWEQYF.

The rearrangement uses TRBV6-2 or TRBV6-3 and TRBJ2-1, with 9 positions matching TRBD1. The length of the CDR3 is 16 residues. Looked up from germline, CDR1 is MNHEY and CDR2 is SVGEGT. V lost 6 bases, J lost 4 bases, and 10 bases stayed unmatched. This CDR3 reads CASSTNRGRGYNEQFF. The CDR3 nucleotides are TGTGCCAGCAGCACAAACAGGGGGCGAGGGTACAATGAGCAGTTCTTC.

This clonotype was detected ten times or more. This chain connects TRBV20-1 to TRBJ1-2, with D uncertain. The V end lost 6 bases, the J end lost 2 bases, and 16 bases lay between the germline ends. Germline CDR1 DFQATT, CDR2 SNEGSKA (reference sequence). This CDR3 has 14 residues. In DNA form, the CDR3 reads TGCAGTGCCCCAGCAAGTCAAGGAAACTATGGCTACACCTTC. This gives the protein CSAPASQGNYGYTF.

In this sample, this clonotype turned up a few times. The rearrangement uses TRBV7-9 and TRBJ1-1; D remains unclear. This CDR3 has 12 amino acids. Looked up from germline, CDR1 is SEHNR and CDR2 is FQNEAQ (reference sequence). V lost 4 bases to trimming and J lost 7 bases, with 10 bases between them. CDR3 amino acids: CASSSTRYEAFF. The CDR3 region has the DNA TGTGCCAGCAGCTCGACTAGATATGAAGCTTTCTTT.

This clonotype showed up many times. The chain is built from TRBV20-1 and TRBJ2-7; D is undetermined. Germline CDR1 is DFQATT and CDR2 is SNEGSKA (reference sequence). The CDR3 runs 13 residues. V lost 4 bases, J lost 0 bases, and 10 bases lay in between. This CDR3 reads CSAIRGFSYEQYF. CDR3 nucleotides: TGCAGTGCTATACGTGGCTTCTCCTACGAGCAGTACTTC.

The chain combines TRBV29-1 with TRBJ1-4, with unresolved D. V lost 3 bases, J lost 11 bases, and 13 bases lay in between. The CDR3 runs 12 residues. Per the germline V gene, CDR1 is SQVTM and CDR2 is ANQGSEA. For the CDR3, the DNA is TGCAGCGTTGAGGTCCCGGAGGGCAAACTGTTTTTT. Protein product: CSVEVPEGKLFF.

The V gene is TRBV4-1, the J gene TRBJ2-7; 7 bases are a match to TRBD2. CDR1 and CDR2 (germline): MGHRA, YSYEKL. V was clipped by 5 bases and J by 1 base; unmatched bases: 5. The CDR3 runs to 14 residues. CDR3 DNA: TGCGCCAGCAGCAGGCTAGCGGAGTCCTACGAGCAGTACTTC. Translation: CASSRLAESYEQYF.

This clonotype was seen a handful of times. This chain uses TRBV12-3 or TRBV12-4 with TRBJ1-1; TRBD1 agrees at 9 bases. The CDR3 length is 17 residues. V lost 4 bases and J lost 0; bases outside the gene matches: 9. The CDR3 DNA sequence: TGTGCCAGCAGTTGGGACAGGGAGGCTTACATGAACACTGAAGCTTTCTTT. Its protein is CASSWDREAYMNTEAFF.

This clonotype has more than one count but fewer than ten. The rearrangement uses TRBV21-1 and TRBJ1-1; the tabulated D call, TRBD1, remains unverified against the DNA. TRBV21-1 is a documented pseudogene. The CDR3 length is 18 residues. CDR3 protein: CASSKGEGTGGQNTEAFF. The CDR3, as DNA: TGTGCCAGCAGCAAAGGGGAAGGGACAGGGGGCCAGAACACTGAAGCTTTCTTT.

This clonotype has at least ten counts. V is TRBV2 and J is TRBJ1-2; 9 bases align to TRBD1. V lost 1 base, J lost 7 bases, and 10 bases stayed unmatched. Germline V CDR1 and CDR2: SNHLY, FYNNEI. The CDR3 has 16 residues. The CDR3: CASSEVGTGQGGGYTF. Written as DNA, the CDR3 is TGTGCCAGCAGTGAAGTTGGGACAGGGCAAGGAGGTGGCTACACCTTC.

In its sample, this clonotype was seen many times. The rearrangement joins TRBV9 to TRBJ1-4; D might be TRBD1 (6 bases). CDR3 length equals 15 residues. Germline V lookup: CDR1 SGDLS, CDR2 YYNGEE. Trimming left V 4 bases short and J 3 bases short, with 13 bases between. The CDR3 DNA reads TGTGCCAGCAGCATTTCAGGGGTGGCTAATGAAAAACTGTTTTTT. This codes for CASSISGVANEKLFF.